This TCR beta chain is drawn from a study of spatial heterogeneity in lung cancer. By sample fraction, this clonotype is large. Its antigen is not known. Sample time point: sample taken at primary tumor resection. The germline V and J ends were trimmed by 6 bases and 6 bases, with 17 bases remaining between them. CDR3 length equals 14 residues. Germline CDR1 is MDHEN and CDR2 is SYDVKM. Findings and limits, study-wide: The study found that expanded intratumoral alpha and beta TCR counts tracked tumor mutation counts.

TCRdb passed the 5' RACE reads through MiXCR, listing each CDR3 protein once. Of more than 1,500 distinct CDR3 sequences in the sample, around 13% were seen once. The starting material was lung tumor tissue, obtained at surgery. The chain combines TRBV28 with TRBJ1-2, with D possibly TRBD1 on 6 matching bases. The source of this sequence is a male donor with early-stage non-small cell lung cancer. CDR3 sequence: CASREDRTYDGYTF. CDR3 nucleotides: TGTGCCAGCAGGGAAGACAGGACCTACGATGGCTACACCTTC.